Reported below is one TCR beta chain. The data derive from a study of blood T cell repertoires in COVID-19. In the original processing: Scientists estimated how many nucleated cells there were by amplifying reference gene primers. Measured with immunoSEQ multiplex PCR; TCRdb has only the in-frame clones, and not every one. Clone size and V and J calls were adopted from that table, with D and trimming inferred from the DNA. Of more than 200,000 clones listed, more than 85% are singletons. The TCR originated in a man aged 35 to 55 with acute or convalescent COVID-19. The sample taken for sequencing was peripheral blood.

The CDR3 DNA reads TGTGCCAGCAGCTTGGACAGGGCTGGTACTAACTATGGCTACACCTTC. This encodes CASSLDRAGTNYGYTF. The chain has TRBV7-8 and TRBJ1-2, with 8 bases that match TRBD1. This CDR3 has 16 residues. Looked up from germline, CDR1 is SGHVS and CDR2 is FQNEAQ. Losses at the gene ends were 3 bases for V and 0 bases for J; bases not matched to a gene: 6.